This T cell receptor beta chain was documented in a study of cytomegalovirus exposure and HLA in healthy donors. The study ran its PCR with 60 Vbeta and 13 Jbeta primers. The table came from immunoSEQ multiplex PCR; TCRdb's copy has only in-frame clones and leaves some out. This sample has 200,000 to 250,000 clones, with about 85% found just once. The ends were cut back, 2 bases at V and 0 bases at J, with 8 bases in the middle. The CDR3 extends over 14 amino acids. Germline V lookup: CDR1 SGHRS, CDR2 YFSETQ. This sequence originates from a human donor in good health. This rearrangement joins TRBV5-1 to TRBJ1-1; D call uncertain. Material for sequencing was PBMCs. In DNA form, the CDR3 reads TGCGCCAGCAGCTTAATCCAGGTGAACACTGAAGCTTTCTTT. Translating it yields CASSLIQVNTEAFF.